Listed below are T cell receptor beta chains from one sample, sequenced in a study of a mutant IDH1 vaccine in newly diagnosed glioma. No antigen has been assigned to these receptors. Measured with immunoSEQ multiplex PCR; TCRdb has only the in-frame clones, and not every one. The sample has 27,000 or so clones; 79% are singletons. Sample: PBMCs, taken from a glioma patient whose treatment included an IDH1 peptide vaccine. These receptor sequences come from a middle-aged man with glioma. Some clones in this sample may be carry-over from other donors' samples. Each CDR3 is given with its conserved first and last residue. D genes are given only for firm matches. Not all rows give a size; the values are once, few, many and, for expanded clones, a class.

v_call	j_call	d_call	clone_size	cdr3_aa	cdr3_nt
TRBV19	TRBJ1-1	.	.	CASSMNRASIYTEAFF	TGTGCCAGTAGTATGAATCGGGCATCGATTTACACTGAAGCTTTCTTT
TRBV6-6	TRBJ1-1	.	.	CASSYVRGQQAFF	TGTGCCAGCAGTTACGTCAGGGGTCAACAAGCTTTCTTT
TRBV6-1	TRBJ2-5	.	once	CASSESTMGETQYF	TGTGCCAGCAGTGAAAGTACAATGGGAGAGACCCAGTACTTC
TRBV28	TRBJ2-7	TRBD1	.	CASIGGGQGLSYEQYF	TGTGCCAGCATCGGAGGGGGACAGGGACTCTCCTACGAGCAGTACTTC
TRBV5-1	TRBJ2-5	.	.	CASSFSPQRQMVVEYF	TGCGCCAGCAGCTTTAGCCCCCAGAGACAGATGGTGGTAGAGTACTTC
TRBV7-8	TRBJ1-3	.	.	CASSLDAVYSGNTIYF	TGTGCCAGCAGCTTAGATGCGGTCTACTCTGGAAACACCATATATTTT
TRBV7-2	TRBJ2-2	.	.	CASRPGPVAGELFF	TGTGCCAGCCGACCGGGACCCGTGGCCGGGGAGCTGTTTTTT
TRBV5-1	TRBJ2-4	.	.	CASSATGTSENIQYF	TGCGCCAGCAGCGCCACCGGGACATCCGAAAACATTCAGTACTTC
TRBV7-8	TRBJ1-5	.	.	CASSLEKAQPQHF	TGTGCCAGCAGCTTAGAAAAGGCTCAGCCCCAGCATTTT
TRBV2	TRBJ2-1	TRBD2	.	CASSGPASGGAEQFF	TGTGCCAGCAGTGGACCCGCTAGCGGGGGGGCTGAGCAGTTCTTC
TRBV9	TRBJ1-1	.	.	CASSVASGAARGAFF	TGTGCCAGCAGCGTCGCCTCGGGGGCCGCGCGGGGTGCTTTCTTT
TRBV18	TRBJ1-3	.	.	CASSLPLVGLGNTIYF	TGTGCCAGCTCACTCCCTCTAGTGGGGCTCGGAAACACCATATATTTT
TRBV7-2	TRBJ2-6	.	.	CASRLFKPGANVLTF	TGTGCCAGCAGGTTATTTAAGCCTGGGGCCAACGTCCTGACTTTC
TRBV29-1	TRBJ2-3	.	.	CSVCTISTDTQYF	TGCAGCGTCTGCACTATTTCCACAGATACGCAGTATTTT
TRBV11-2	TRBJ1-5	TRBD1	.	CASSLDRQGNQPQHF	TGTGCCAGCAGCTTAGACCGACAGGGGAATCAGCCCCAGCATTTT
TRBV6-1	TRBJ2-7	TRBD1	.	CASRPPGQYIYEQYF	TGTGCCAGCAGACCCCCGGGACAGTACATCTACGAGCAGTACTTC
TRBV6-1	TRBJ1-1	TRBD1	once	CASQDRVTNTEAFF	TGTGCCAGCCAAGACAGGGTGACGAACACTGAAGCTTTCTTT
TRBV30	TRBJ2-3	TRBD2	.	CAWSVGSGGSDTQYF	TGTGCCTGGAGTGTAGGGAGCGGGGGCTCAGATACGCAGTATTTT
TRBV30	TRBJ1-1	TRBD1	.	CAWSPGTGTTEAFF	TGTGCCTGGAGCCCCGGGACAGGGACCACTGAAGCTTTCTTT
TRBV6-5	TRBJ1-5	.	few	CASRKGQYSNQPQHF	TGTGCCAGCAGAAAAGGACAGTATAGCAATCAGCCCCAGCATTTT
TRBV20-1	TRBJ2-7	.	.	CSARSGGEQYF	TGCAGTGCTAGGTCCGGGGGCGAGCAGTACTTC
TRBV13	TRBJ1-2	.	.	CASSSKTQSYGYTF	TGTGCCAGCAGCTCAAAGACTCAGTCTTATGGCTACACCTTC
TRBV30	TRBJ2-7	TRBD2	.	CAWSVPSGGSNEQYF	TGTGCCTGGAGTGTGCCTAGCGGGGGTTCGAACGAGCAGTACTTC
TRBV9	TRBJ2-5	.	.	CASSVGPWQETQYF	TGTGCCAGCAGCGTAGGTCCCTGGCAAGAGACCCAGTACTTC
TRBV21-1	TRBJ1-3	.	.	CASSNRDSHSGNTIYF	TGTGCCAGCAGCAACCGGGACAGCCACTCTGGAAACACCATATATTTT
TRBV7-7	TRBJ1-5	TRBD1	.	CASSSPAGTGDNQPQHF	TGTGCTAGCAGCTCCCCTGCCGGGACAGGGGACAATCAGCCCCAGCATTTT
TRBV30	TRBJ1-4	.	.	CAWSAPRRTVRYEKLFF	TGTGCCTGGAGTGCTCCCAGACGGACAGTCCGATATGAAAAACTGTTTTTT
TRBV2	TRBJ2-3	.	.	CASSVERADTQYF	TGTGCCAGCAGTGTTGAGAGAGCAGATACGCAGTATTTT
TRBV4-3	TRBJ2-7	TRBD1	.	CASSKGSGQGYEQYF	TGCGCCAGCAGCAAAGGTTCCGGACAGGGCTACGAGCAGTACTTC
TRBV2	TRBJ1-1	.	.	CASRPQVTEAFF	TGTGCCAGCAGACCCCAAGTTACTGAAGCTTTCTTT
TRBV5-1	TRBJ1-5	.	few	CASSISDGNQPQHF	TGCGCCAGCAGCATCTCTGACGGGAATCAGCCCCAGCATTTT
TRBV30	TRBJ1-1	.	.	CAWSPRGSVDTEAFF	TGTGCCTGGAGCCCAAGGGGGAGTGTGGACACTGAAGCTTTCTTT
TRBV5-4	TRBJ2-1	.	.	CASSSLGGGPYNEQFF	TGTGCCAGCAGCTCTCTTGGGGGGGGGCCCTACAATGAGCAGTTCTTC
TRBV5-4	TRBJ2-1	.	.	CASSRELVGEQFF	TGTGCCAGCAGTCGCGAACTAGTCGGTGAGCAGTTCTTC
TRBV5-1	TRBJ1-3	.	.	CASSLGQRTGNTIYF	TGCGCCAGCAGCTTGGGGCAGAGAACTGGAAACACCATATATTTT
TRBV30	TRBJ1-2	TRBD1	.	CACWGQLLNYGYTF	TGTGCCTGCTGGGGACAGCTACTTAACTATGGCTACACCTTC
TRBV5-4	TRBJ2-2	.	.	CAIPSGTGNTGELFF	TGTGCCATCCCCAGCGGGACAGGGAACACCGGGGAGCTGTTTTTT
TRBV7-2	TRBJ1-3	TRBD1	.	CASSFTGETGNTIYF	TGTGCCAGCAGCTTTACAGGGGAAACTGGAAACACCATATATTTT
TRBV6-5	TRBJ1-2	.	.	CASSYSSRGIYGYTF	TGTGCCAGCAGTTACTCTTCTCGGGGAATCTATGGCTACACCTTC
TRBV6-4	TRBJ1-1	.	.	CASRAQPGNTEAFF	TGTGCCAGCAGAGCCCAACCAGGGAACACTGAAGCTTTCTTT
TRBV9	TRBJ2-3	.	.	CASSATGTAGDTQYF	TGTGCCAGCAGTGCCACCGGGACTGCTGGGGATACGCAGTATTTT
TRBV10-3	TRBJ1-5	TRBD1	.	CAISRGQGIEPQHF	TGTGCCATCAGCCGGGGACAGGGGATAGAGCCCCAGCATTTT
TRBV5-1	TRBJ2-1	.	.	CASSGLYNEQFF	TGCGCCAGCAGTGGACTCTACAATGAGCAGTTCTTC
TRBV19	TRBJ2-2	.	.	CASRGTATGELFF	TGTGCCAGCAGAGGCACTGCCACCGGGGAGCTGTTTTTT
TRBV28	TRBJ1-6	TRBD1	.	CASRRQGARNSPLHF	TGTGCCAGCAGAAGACAGGGGGCGCGGAATTCACCCCTCCACTTT
TRBV7-2	TRBJ2-4	.	once	CASRALGGPWGNIQYF	TGTGCCAGCAGAGCGCTCGGGGGGCCGTGGGGAAACATTCAGTACTTC
TRBV19	TRBJ1-1	.	.	CASIKFMNTEAFF	TGTGCCAGTATCAAATTCATGAACACTGAAGCTTTCTTT
TRBV7-9	TRBJ1-1	.	.	CASSPIWVNTEAFF	TGTGCCAGCAGTCCCATTTGGGTGAACACTGAAGCTTTCTTT
TRBV10-2	TRBJ2-3	.	.	CASSVFAGSRTDTQYF	TGCGCCAGCAGTGTCTTTGCGGGGTCAAGGACAGATACGCAGTATTTT
TRBV27	TRBJ2-1	.	few	CASSFPAGEQFF	TGTGCCAGCAGTTTCCCCGCCGGTGAGCAGTTCTTC
TRBV10-2	TRBJ1-3	TRBD1	few	CASRDRGASGNTIYF	TGCGCCAGCAGGGACAGGGGAGCTTCTGGAAACACCATATATTTT
TRBV6-1	TRBJ2-2	.	.	CASSEGVNTGELFF	TGTGCCAGCAGTGAAGGGGTGAACACCGGGGAGCTGTTTTTT
TRBV30	TRBJ2-7	.	.	CAWSVHGYFYEQYF	TGTGCCTGGAGTGTACACGGGTACTTCTACGAGCAGTACTTC
TRBV28	TRBJ2-7	.	few	CASTVGRNYEQYF	TGTGCCAGCACCGTGGGCAGGAACTACGAGCAGTACTTC
TRBV7-2	TRBJ1-1	.	.	CASSLVRNTEAFF	TGTGCCAGCAGCTTAGTCAGGAACACTGAAGCTTTCTTT
TRBV29-1	TRBJ2-2	.	.	CSVGGGSFTGELFF	TGCAGCGTTGGCGGTGGCAGCTTCACCGGGGAGCTGTTTTTT
TRBV5-6	TRBJ1-6	TRBD1	.	CASSLPGGRDNSPLHF	TGTGCCAGCAGCTTGCCAGGGGGCAGAGATAATTCACCCCTCCACTTT
TRBV7-6	TRBJ2-7	TRBD1	.	CASSSGRQGLDYEQYF	TGTGCCAGCAGCTCGGGACGACAGGGCCTTGACTACGAGCAGTACTTC
TRBV5-1	TRBJ1-1	.	once	CASSLRGGARRTGTEAFF	TGCGCCAGCAGCCTCCGTGGGGGGGCGCGCCGGACCGGAACTGAAGCTTTCTTT
TRBV12-5	TRBJ1-3	TRBD1	few	CASGPGGSGNTIYF	TGTGCTAGTGGACCAGGGGGGTCGGGAAACACCATATATTTT